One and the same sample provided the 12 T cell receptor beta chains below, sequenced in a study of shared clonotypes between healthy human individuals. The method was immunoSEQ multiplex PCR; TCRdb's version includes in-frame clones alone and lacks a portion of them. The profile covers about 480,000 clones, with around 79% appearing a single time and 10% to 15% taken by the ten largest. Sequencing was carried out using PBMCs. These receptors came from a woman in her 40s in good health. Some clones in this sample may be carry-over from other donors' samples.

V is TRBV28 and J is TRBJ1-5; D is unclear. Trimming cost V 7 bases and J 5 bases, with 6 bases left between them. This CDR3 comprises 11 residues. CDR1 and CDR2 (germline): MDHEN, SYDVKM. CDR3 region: CASNDDQPQHF. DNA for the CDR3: TGTGCCAGCAATGACGATCAGCCCCAGCATTTT.

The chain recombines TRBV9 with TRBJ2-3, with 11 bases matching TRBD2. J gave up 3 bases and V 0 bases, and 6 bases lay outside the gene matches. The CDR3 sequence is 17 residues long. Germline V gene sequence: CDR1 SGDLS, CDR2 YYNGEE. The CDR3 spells CASSVGSGTSGTDTQYF. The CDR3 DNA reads TGTGCCAGCAGCGTAGGTTCCGGGACTAGCGGAACAGATACGCAGTATTTT.

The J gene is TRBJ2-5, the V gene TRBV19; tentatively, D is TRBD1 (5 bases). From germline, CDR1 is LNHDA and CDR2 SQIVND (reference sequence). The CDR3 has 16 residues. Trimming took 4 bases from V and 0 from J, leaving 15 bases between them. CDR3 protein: CASSSLREINQETQYF. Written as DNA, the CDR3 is TGTGCCAGTAGTAGCCTCAGGGAAATCAACCAAGAGACCCAGTACTTC.

CDR3 coding DNA: TGTGCCAGCAGCGTAGAGAAGCGGGAGTTAGACAATGAGCAGTTCTTC. It encodes CASSVEKRELDNEQFF. This chain links TRBV9 with TRBJ2-1; 8 nucleotides agree with TRBD2. Germline assignment: CDR1 SGDLS and CDR2 YYNGEE. This CDR3 comprises 16 residues. Trimming removed 0 bases from V and 5 bases from J; junction bases left unmatched: 7.

The CDR3 region has the DNA TGTGCCAGCTCACTACTAGCGGGAGACTACAATGAGCAGTTCTTC. It specifies CASSLLAGDYNEQFF. The V and J genes are TRBV18 and TRBJ2-1; TRBD2 agrees at 11 bases. Germline V gene sequence: CDR1 KGHSH, CDR2 LQKENI. CDR3 length: 15 amino acids. The ends lost 4 bases at V and 3 bases at J; junction bases unmatched: 2.

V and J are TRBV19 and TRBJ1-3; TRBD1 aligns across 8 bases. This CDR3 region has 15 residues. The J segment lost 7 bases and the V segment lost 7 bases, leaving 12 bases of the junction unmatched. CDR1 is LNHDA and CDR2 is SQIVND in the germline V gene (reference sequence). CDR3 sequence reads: CASTHRGDICNTIYF. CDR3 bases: TGTGCCAGTACTCACAGGGGGGATATTTGCAACACCATATATTTT. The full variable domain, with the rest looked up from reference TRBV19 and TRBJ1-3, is DGGITQSPKYLFRKEGQNVTLSCEQNLNHDAMYWYRQDPGQGLRLIYYSQIVNDFQKGDIAEGYSVSREKKESFPLTVTSAQKNPTAFYLCASTHRGDICNTIYFGEGSWLTVV.

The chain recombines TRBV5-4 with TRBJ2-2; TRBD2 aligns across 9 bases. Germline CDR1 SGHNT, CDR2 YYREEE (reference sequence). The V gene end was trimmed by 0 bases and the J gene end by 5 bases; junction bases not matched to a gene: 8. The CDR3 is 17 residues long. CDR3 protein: CASSLELAGEGTGELFF. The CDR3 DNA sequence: TGTGCCAGCAGCTTGGAGTTAGCGGGAGAAGGTACCGGGGAGCTGTTTTTT.

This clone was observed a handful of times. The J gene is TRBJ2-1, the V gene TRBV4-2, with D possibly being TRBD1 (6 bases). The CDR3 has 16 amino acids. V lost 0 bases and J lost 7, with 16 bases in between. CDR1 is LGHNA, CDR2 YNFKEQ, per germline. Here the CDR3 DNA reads TGTGCCAGCAGCCAAGACCCGGCAGGGGTGGTGAATGAGCAGTTCTTC. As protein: CASSQDPAGVVNEQFF.

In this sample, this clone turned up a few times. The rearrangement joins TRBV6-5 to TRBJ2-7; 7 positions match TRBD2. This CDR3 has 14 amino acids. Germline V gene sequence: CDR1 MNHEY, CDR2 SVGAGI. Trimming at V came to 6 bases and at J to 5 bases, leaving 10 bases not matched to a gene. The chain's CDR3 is CASRLAATNHEQYF. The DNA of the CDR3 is TGTGCCAGCAGGCTAGCGGCCACGAACCACGAGCAGTACTTC.

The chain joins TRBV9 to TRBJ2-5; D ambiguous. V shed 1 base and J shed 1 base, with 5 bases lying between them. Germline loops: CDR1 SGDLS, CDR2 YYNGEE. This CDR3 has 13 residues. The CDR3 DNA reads TGTGCCAGCAGCGTAAAAGTCCAAGAGACCCAGTACTTC. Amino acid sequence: CASSVKVQETQYF.

CDR3: CAWSPPGGGEQYF. CDR3 coding DNA: TGTGCCTGGAGTCCGCCTGGGGGCGGCGAGCAGTACTTC. V usage is TRBV30 and J usage is TRBJ2-7, with D possibly matching TRBD1 (6 bases). CDR3 length: 13 amino acids. Germline V gene sequence: CDR1 GTSNPN, CDR2 SVGIG (reference sequence). V lost 2 bases, J lost 6 bases, and 14 bases lay in between.

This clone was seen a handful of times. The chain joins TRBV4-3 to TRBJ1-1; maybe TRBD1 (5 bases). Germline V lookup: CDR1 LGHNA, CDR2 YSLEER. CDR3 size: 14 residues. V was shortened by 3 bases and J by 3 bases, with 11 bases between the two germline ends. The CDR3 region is CASSQRAGDTEAFF. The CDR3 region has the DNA TGCGCCAGCAGCCAGAGGGCGGGGGACACTGAAGCTTTCTTT.